This TCR beta chain was observed in a study of cytomegalovirus exposure and HLA in healthy donors. CDR1 and CDR2 (germline): PRHDT, FYEKMQ (reference sequence). This CDR3 has 19 amino acids. V was clipped by 4 bases and J by 3 bases; unmatched bases: 15. Healthy bone marrow donors supplied every sample. The PCR made use of 60 Vbeta and 13 Jbeta primers. Here immunoSEQ multiplex PCR was the method, and the copy in TCRdb shows in-frame clones only, minus some. The data contain 140,000 or so clones, 60% to 80% of them singletons. The sequence came from a woman aged 30 to 39 in good health and CMV-seronegative. Sequences were obtained from PBMCs. This chain joins TRBV13 and TRBJ2-3; 11 bases fit TRBD2. DNA of the CDR3: TGTGCCAGCAGCTCCCCCGTAGCGGGGGGGCCTCTGGCGACAGATACGCAGTATTTT. Protein product: CASSSPVAGGPLATDTQYF.